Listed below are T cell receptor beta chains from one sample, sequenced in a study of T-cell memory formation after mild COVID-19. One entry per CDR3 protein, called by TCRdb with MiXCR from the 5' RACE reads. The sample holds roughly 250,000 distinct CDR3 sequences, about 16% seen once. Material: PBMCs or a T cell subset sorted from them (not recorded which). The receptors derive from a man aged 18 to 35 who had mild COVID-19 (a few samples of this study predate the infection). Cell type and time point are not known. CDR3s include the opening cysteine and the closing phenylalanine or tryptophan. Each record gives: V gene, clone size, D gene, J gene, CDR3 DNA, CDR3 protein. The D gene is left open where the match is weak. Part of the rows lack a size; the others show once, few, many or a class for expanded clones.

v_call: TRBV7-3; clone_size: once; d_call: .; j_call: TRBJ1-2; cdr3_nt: TGTGCCAGCAGCTTGGACGGCCTTGGCTACACCTTC; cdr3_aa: CASSLDGLGYTF
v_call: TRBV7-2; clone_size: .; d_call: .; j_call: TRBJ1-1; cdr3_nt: TGTGCCAGCAGTCCCGGTGGCCCTGAAGCTTTCTTT; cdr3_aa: CASSPGGPEAFF
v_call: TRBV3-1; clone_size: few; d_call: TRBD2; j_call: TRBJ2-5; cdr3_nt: TGTGCCAGCAGCCCAGGAGGACTAGCGGGCAGAGAGACCCAGTACTTC; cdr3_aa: CASSPGGLAGRETQYF
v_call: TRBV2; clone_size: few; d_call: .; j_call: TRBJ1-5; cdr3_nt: TGTGCCAGCAGTCTCAGGGCCCAATTATCACCCCAGCATTTT; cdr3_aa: CASSLRAQLSPQHF
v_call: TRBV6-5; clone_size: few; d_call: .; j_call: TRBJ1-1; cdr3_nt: TGTGCCAGCAGCCCGCGTATGGAAGGGACTGAAGCTTTCTTT; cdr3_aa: CASSPRMEGTEAFF
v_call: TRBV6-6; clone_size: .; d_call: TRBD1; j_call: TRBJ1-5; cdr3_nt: TGTGCCAGCAGGAGGGGGACAGGGGACAATCAGCCCCAGCATTTT; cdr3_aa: CASRRGTGDNQPQHF
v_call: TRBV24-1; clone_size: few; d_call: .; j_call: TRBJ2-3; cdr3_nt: TGTGCCACCAGTGAGACAGCCAGGGGCACAGATACGCAGTATTTT; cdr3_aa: CATSETARGTDTQYF
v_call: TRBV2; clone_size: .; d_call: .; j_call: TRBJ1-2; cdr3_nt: TGTGCCAGCGCCGGTTTCCTGATCCTCTATGGCTACACCTTC; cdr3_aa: CASAGFLILYGYTF
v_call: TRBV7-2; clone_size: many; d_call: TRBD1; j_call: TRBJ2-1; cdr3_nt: TGTGCCAGCAGCTCGACAGGGAATGAGCAGTTCTTC; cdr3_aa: CASSSTGNEQFF
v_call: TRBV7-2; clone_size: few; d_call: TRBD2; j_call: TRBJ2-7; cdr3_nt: TGTGCCAGCACGGGGGGGACCTCAGGGAGGGAGCAGTACTTC; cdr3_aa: CASTGGTSGREQYF
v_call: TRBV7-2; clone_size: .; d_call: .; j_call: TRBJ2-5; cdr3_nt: TGTGCCAGCAGCCGACCGGGGGTCGAGACCCAGTACTTC; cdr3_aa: CASSRPGVETQYF
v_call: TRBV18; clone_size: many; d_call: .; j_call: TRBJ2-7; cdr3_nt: TGTGCCAGCTCATCGCAGGGGCAATCCTACGAGCAGTACTTC; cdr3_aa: CASSSQGQSYEQYF
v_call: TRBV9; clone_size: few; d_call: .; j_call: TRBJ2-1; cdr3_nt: TGTGCCAGCAGCGGGGCCGAGCGTTACAATGAGCAGTTCTTC; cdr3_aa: CASSGAERYNEQFF
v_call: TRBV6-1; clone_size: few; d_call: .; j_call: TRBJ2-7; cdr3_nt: TGTGCCAGCATGAGGACACACGATACTTCCTACGAGCAGTACTTC; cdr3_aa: CASMRTHDTSYEQYF
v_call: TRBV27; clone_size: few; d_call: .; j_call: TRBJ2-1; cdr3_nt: TGTGCCAGCAGTTTATTAGGGGCCCCCGCTTCCAATGAGCAGTTCTTC; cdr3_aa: CASSLLGAPASNEQFF
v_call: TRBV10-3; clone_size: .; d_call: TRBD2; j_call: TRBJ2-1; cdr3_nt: TGTGCGACCGGGGGGGCCGATGAGCAGTTCTTC; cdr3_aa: CATGGADEQFF
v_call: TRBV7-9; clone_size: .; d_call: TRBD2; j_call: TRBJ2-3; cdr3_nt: TGTGCCAGCAGCACCGGGACTAGCGGGGGGCAGAGCACATATACGCAGTATTTT; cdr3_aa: CASSTGTSGGQSTYTQYF
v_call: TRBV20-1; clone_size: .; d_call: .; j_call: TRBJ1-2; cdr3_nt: TGCAGTTTAGAGGGATCAGTTGACTATGGCTACACCTTC; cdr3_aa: CSLEGSVDYGYTF
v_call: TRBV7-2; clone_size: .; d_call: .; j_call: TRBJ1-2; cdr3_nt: TGTGCCAGCAGCCCCGAGGGGGGAGCCTATGGCTACACCTTC; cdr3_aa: CASSPEGGAYGYTF
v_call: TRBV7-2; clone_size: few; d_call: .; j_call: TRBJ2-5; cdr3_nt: TGTGCCAGCAGCTACCGTGGGGGGGCTGGAGAGACCCAGTACTTC; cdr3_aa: CASSYRGGAGETQYF
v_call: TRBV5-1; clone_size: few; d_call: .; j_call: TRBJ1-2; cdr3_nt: TGCGCCAGCAGTCAGGGGTATGGCTACACCTTC; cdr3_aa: CASSQGYGYTF
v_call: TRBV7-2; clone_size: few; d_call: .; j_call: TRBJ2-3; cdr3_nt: TGTGCCAGCAGGCGGGATTATGCAGATACGCAGTATTTT; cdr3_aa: CASRRDYADTQYF
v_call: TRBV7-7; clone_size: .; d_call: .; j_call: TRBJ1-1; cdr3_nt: TGTGCTAGCACCCCTGTGGGGATGAACACTGAAGCTTTCTTT; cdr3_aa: CASTPVGMNTEAFF
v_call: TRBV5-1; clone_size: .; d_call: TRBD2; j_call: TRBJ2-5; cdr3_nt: TGCGCCAGCAGCTTGGAGGTTAGCGGGGGGCAAGAGACCCAGTACTTC; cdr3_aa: CASSLEVSGGQETQYF
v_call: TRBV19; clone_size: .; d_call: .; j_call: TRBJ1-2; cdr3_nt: TGTGCCAGTACCATGGGTCCTAACTATGGCTACACCTTC; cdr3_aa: CASTMGPNYGYTF
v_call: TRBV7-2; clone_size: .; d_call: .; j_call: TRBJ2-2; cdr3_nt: TGTGCCAGCAGCCCCCCCCCCGGGGGGAACACCGGGGAGCTGTTTTTT; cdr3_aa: CASSPPPGGNTGELFF
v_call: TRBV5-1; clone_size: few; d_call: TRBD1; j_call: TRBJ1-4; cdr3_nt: TGCGCCAGCAGCTTACAGGGGACCCCTACAACTAATGAAAAACTGTTTTTT; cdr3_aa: CASSLQGTPTTNEKLFF
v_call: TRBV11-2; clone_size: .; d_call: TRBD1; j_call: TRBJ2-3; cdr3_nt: TGTGCCACGGGACAGGGTGGCACAGATACGCAGTATTTT; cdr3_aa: CATGQGGTDTQYF
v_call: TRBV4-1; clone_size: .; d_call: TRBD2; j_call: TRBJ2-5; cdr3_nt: TGCGCCAGCAGCCAGAGGGGACTAGCGGGGGACGGAGAGACCCAGTACTTC; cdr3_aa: CASSQRGLAGDGETQYF